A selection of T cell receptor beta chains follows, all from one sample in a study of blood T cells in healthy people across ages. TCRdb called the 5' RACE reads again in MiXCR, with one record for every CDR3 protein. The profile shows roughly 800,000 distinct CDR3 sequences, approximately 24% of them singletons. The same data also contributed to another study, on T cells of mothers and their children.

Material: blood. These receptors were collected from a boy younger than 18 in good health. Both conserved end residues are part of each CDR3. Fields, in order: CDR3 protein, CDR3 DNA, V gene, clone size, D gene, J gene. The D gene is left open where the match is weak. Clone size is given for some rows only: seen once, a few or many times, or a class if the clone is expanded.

cdr3_aa: CASSSQGDEQYF
cdr3_nt: TGTGCCAGCAGTTCCCAGGGGGACGAGCAGTACTTC
v_call: TRBV2
clone_size: many
d_call: TRBD1
j_call: TRBJ2-7

cdr3_aa: CASSSTAGTYEQYF
cdr3_nt: TGCGCCAGCAGCTCAACAGCGGGGACCTACGAGCAGTACTTC
v_call: TRBV5-1
clone_size: NA
d_call: TRBD2
j_call: TRBJ2-7

cdr3_aa: CASSFPSGGDTDTQYF
cdr3_nt: TGTGCCAGCAGCTTCCCTAGCGGGGGGGACACAGATACGCAGTATTTT
v_call: TRBV7-9
clone_size: many
d_call: TRBD2
j_call: TRBJ2-3

cdr3_aa: CASSFGQTVYEQYF
cdr3_nt: TGTGCCAGCAGTTTTGGTCAGACAGTCTACGAGCAGTACTTC
v_call: TRBV27
clone_size: NA
d_call: NA
j_call: TRBJ2-7

cdr3_aa: CSARVLGGGAVYEQYF
cdr3_nt: TGCAGTGCTAGGGTCTTAGGTGGGGGGGCCGTCTACGAGCAGTACTTC
v_call: TRBV20-1
clone_size: few
d_call: NA
j_call: TRBJ2-7

cdr3_aa: CAGRTGQDEKLFF
cdr3_nt: TGTGCCGGGAGGACAGGGCAAGATGAAAAACTGTTTTTT
v_call: TRBV6-1
clone_size: NA
d_call: TRBD1
j_call: TRBJ1-4

cdr3_aa: CSARDPGLQYF
cdr3_nt: TGCAGTGCTAGAGATCCTGGACTCCAGTACTTC
v_call: TRBV20-1
clone_size: NA
d_call: NA
j_call: TRBJ2-5

cdr3_aa: CSATDWETQYF
cdr3_nt: TGCAGTGCTACAGACTGGGAGACCCAGTACTTC
v_call: TRBV20-1
clone_size: NA
d_call: NA
j_call: TRBJ2-5

cdr3_aa: CASKAQGVGQPQHF
cdr3_nt: TGTGCCAGCAAGGCGCAGGGGGTAGGTCAGCCCCAGCATTTT
v_call: TRBV11-2
clone_size: NA
d_call: TRBD1
j_call: TRBJ1-5

cdr3_aa: CASSLGGRVQETQYF
cdr3_nt: TGTGCTAGCAGCTTAGGGGGTCGGGTCCAAGAGACCCAGTACTTC
v_call: TRBV7-7
clone_size: NA
d_call: NA
j_call: TRBJ2-5

cdr3_aa: CASSPVVGIYEQYF
cdr3_nt: TGTGCCAGCAGCCCGGTCGTCGGAATCTACGAGCAGTACTTC
v_call: TRBV27
clone_size: few
d_call: NA
j_call: TRBJ2-7

cdr3_aa: CAISESRTGEETQYF
cdr3_nt: TGTGCCATCAGTGAGTCACGGACAGGGGAGGAGACCCAGTACTTC
v_call: TRBV10-3
clone_size: NA
d_call: TRBD1
j_call: TRBJ2-5

cdr3_aa: CASSSLASGDEQYF
cdr3_nt: TGTGCCAGCTCCTCCTTGGCTAGTGGCGACGAGCAGTACTTC
v_call: TRBV10-3
clone_size: NA
d_call: NA
j_call: TRBJ2-7

cdr3_aa: CASSLHGGGVNYGYTF
cdr3_nt: TGTGCCAGCAGCCTTCACGGAGGAGGCGTAAACTATGGCTACACCTTC
v_call: TRBV7-2
clone_size: NA
d_call: NA
j_call: TRBJ1-2

cdr3_aa: CASSPIGGDLEQYF
cdr3_nt: TGTGCCAGCAGCCCGATAGGGGGGGATTTGGAGCAGTACTTC
v_call: TRBV7-8
clone_size: NA
d_call: NA
j_call: TRBJ2-5

cdr3_aa: CASSPRGVKNIQYF
cdr3_nt: TGTGCCAGCAGTCCTCGAGGGGTCAAAAACATTCAGTACTTC
v_call: TRBV12-3/TRBV12-4
clone_size: few
d_call: NA
j_call: TRBJ2-4

cdr3_aa: CASSLSAGGDSGANVLTF
cdr3_nt: TGTGCCAGCAGCCTGTCGGCAGGGGGCGATTCTGGGGCCAACGTCTTGACTTTC
v_call: TRBV7-6
clone_size: few
d_call: TRBD1
j_call: TRBJ2-6

cdr3_aa: CSVGGGLKNIQYF
cdr3_nt: TGCAGCGTTGGCGGGGGATTGAAAAACATTCAGTACTTC
v_call: TRBV29-1
clone_size: few
d_call: TRBD2
j_call: TRBJ2-4

cdr3_aa: CASSLTTRAANTEAFF
cdr3_nt: TGTGCCAGCAGTTTAACTACCCGGGCAGCCAACACTGAAGCTTTCTTT
v_call: TRBV27
clone_size: NA
d_call: NA
j_call: TRBJ1-1

cdr3_aa: CASSNYEGTDTQYF
cdr3_nt: TGCGCCAGCAGCAACTATGAGGGGACAGATACGCAGTATTTT
v_call: TRBV5-1
clone_size: NA
d_call: NA
j_call: TRBJ2-3

cdr3_aa: CASSERTGGRGEQYF
cdr3_nt: TGTGCCAGCAGCGAACGGACAGGGGGCCGCGGGGAGCAGTACTTC
v_call: TRBV9
clone_size: few
d_call: TRBD1
j_call: TRBJ2-7

cdr3_aa: CASSLGGQAGVETQYF
cdr3_nt: TGTGCCAGCAGTTTGGGCGGGCAAGCGGGGGTAGAGACCCAGTACTTC
v_call: TRBV28
clone_size: few
d_call: TRBD2
j_call: TRBJ2-5

cdr3_aa: CASSLSEGGSHGYTF
cdr3_nt: TGTGCCAGCAGTTTGAGTGAGGGGGGTAGTCATGGCTACACCTTC
v_call: TRBV12-3/TRBV12-4
clone_size: few
d_call: NA
j_call: TRBJ1-2

cdr3_aa: CASSLLVRDHNEQFF
cdr3_nt: TGTGCCAGCAGTCTCCTGGTGAGGGACCACAATGAGCAGTTCTTC
v_call: TRBV12-3/TRBV12-4
clone_size: NA
d_call: NA
j_call: TRBJ2-1

cdr3_aa: CASSQDHERTEAFF
cdr3_nt: TGTGCCAGCAGCCAAGATCACGAGCGGACTGAAGCTTTCTTT
v_call: TRBV3-1
clone_size: few
d_call: NA
j_call: TRBJ1-1

cdr3_aa: CASSLGTGSPYEQYF
cdr3_nt: TGTGCCAGCAGCCTTGGGACAGGGAGTCCCTACGAGCAGTACTTC
v_call: TRBV6-6
clone_size: NA
d_call: TRBD1
j_call: TRBJ2-7

cdr3_aa: CAGTPGDMGGYTF
cdr3_nt: TGTGCCGGCACCCCAGGGGATATGGGTGGCTACACCTTC
v_call: TRBV6-6
clone_size: NA
d_call: NA
j_call: TRBJ1-2

cdr3_aa: CASSLSRGSTTDTQYF
cdr3_nt: TGTGCCAGCAGCTTAAGTAGGGGGTCGACCACAGATACGCAGTATTTT
v_call: TRBV7-3
clone_size: once
d_call: NA
j_call: TRBJ2-3

cdr3_aa: CASSPTGTGWQETQYF
cdr3_nt: TGCGCCAGCAGCCCGACCGGGACAGGGTGGCAAGAGACCCAGTACTTC
v_call: TRBV5-1
clone_size: few
d_call: TRBD1
j_call: TRBJ2-5

cdr3_aa: CASSFRGAGTEAFF
cdr3_nt: TGCGCCAGCAGCTTTAGGGGCGCGGGTACTGAAGCTTTCTTT
v_call: TRBV5-1
clone_size: few
d_call: NA
j_call: TRBJ1-1

cdr3_aa: CVSSLGDRTYGYTF
cdr3_nt: TGTGTCAGCAGTTTAGGGGACAGGACCTATGGCTACACCTTC
v_call: TRBV28
clone_size: NA
d_call: TRBD1
j_call: TRBJ1-2

cdr3_aa: CAIPWEGPGELFF
cdr3_nt: TGTGCCATCCCCTGGGAAGGGCCCGGGGAGCTGTTTTTT
v_call: TRBV12-3/TRBV12-4
clone_size: NA
d_call: NA
j_call: TRBJ2-2

cdr3_aa: CASSFDRGRTEAFF
cdr3_nt: TGCGCCAGCAGCTTCGACAGGGGAAGGACTGAAGCTTTCTTT
v_call: TRBV4-1
clone_size: NA
d_call: TRBD1
j_call: TRBJ1-1

cdr3_aa: CSVERGQVRHF
cdr3_nt: TGCAGCGTTGAAAGGGGCCAGGTTCGACACTTT
v_call: TRBV29-1
clone_size: NA
d_call: NA
j_call: TRBJ1-6

cdr3_aa: CASSHGQVLMSEAFF
cdr3_nt: TGTGCCAGCAGCCACGGACAGGTATTAATGAGTGAAGCTTTCTTT
v_call: TRBV7-9
clone_size: few
d_call: TRBD1
j_call: TRBJ1-1

cdr3_aa: CASSFGGYAESKNF
cdr3_nt: TGTGCCAGCAGTTTTGGCGGATATGCCGAGTCTAAGAACTTC
v_call: TRBV28
clone_size: NA
d_call: NA
j_call: TRBJ2-5

cdr3_aa: CASSSSSGNEQYF
cdr3_nt: TGTGCCAGCAGCTCATCCAGCGGGAACGAGCAGTACTTC
v_call: TRBV7-3
clone_size: few
d_call: TRBD2
j_call: TRBJ2-7

cdr3_aa: CASSWGTRGGNTQYF
cdr3_nt: TGCGCCAGCAGCTGGGGGACCCGAGGGGGAAATACGCAGTATTTT
v_call: TRBV5-1
clone_size: NA
d_call: NA
j_call: TRBJ2-3

cdr3_aa: CASGLVIGKYNEQFF
cdr3_nt: TGTGCTAGTGGTTTGGTAATAGGGAAATACAATGAGCAGTTCTTC
v_call: TRBV12-5
clone_size: once
d_call: NA
j_call: TRBJ2-1

cdr3_aa: CASRKGENSYNEQFF
cdr3_nt: TGTGCCAGCAGAAAGGGGGAGAACTCCTACAATGAGCAGTTCTTC
v_call: TRBV13
clone_size: NA
d_call: NA
j_call: TRBJ2-1

cdr3_aa: CASRPGHQETQYF
cdr3_nt: TGTGCCAGCAGGCCGGGGCACCAAGAGACCCAGTACTTC
v_call: TRBV6-6
clone_size: NA
d_call: NA
j_call: TRBJ2-5

cdr3_aa: CASSWTGPGNQPQHF
cdr3_nt: TGTGCCAGCAGCTGGACAGGGCCAGGCAATCAGCCCCAGCATTTT
v_call: TRBV12-3/TRBV12-4
clone_size: NA
d_call: TRBD1
j_call: TRBJ1-5

cdr3_aa: CASGPRSLAGATSQETQYF
cdr3_nt: TGTGCTAGTGGCCCGAGGTCCCTAGCGGGGGCAACAAGCCAAGAGACCCAGTACTTC
v_call: TRBV12-5
clone_size: NA
d_call: TRBD2
j_call: TRBJ2-5

cdr3_aa: CAWREEGGGYSPLHF
cdr3_nt: TGTGCCTGGAGAGAAGAAGGAGGTGGATATTCACCCCTCCACTTT
v_call: TRBV30
clone_size: NA
d_call: NA
j_call: TRBJ1-6